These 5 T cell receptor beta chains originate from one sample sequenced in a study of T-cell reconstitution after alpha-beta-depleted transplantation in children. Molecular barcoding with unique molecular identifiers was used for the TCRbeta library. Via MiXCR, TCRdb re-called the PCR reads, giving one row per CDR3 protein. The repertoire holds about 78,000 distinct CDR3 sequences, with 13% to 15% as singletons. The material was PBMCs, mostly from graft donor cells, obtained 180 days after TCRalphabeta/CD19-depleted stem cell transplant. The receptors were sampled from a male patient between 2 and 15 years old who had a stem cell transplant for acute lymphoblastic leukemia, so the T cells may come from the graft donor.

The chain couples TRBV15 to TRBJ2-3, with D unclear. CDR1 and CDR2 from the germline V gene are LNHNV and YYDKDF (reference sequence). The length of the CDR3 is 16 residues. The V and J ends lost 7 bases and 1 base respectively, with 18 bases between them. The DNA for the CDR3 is TGTGCCACCACCCCCGCCCCAGTTTTTGGCACAGATACGCAGTATTTT. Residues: CATTPAPVFGTDTQYF.

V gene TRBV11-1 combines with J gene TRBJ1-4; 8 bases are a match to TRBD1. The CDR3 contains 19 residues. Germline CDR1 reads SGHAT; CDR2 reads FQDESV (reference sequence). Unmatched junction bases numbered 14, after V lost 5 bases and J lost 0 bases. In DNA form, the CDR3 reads TGTGCCAGCAGCCCTAAACAGGGGGGGAGAATTCCAACTAATGAAAAACTGTTTTTT. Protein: CASSPKQGGRIPTNEKLFF.

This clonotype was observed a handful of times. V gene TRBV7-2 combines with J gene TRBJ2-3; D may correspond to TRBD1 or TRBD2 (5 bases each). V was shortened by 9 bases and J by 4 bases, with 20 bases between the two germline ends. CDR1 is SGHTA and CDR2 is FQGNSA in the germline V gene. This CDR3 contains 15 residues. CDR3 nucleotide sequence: TGTGCCAGATCTCAGGGACCGTCCCCTGCAGATACGCAGTATTTT. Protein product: CARSQGPSPADTQYF.

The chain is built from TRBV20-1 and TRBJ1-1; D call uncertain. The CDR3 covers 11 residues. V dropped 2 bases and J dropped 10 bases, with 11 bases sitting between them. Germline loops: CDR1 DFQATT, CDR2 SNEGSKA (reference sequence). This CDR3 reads CSARRLDGAFF. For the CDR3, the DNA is TGCAGTGCTAGAAGGCTGGACGGAGCTTTCTTT.

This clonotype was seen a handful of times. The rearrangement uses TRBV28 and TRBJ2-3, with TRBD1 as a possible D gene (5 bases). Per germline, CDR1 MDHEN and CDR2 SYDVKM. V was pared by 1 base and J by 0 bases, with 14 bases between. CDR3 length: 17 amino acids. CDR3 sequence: CASSLSRVFTSTDTQYF. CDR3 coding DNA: TGTGCCAGCAGTTTATCCAGGGTCTTTACTAGCACAGATACGCAGTATTTT.